These 18 T cell receptor beta chains were all obtained from the same sample, sequenced in a study of shared clonotypes between healthy human individuals. Clones were sequenced by immunoSEQ multiplex PCR, and TCRdb holds only the in-frame ones, with some missing. The sample shows some 1.5 million clones, roughly 96% of them seen only once. Material: naive CD4+ T cells sorted from blood. Subset denoted: CD45RA+ positively selected. Every receptor here comes from a man aged 25-45 years in good health.

The rearrangement links TRBV7-6 to TRBJ2-2; D ambiguous. CDR3 length: 11 residues. Looked up from germline, CDR1 is SGHVS and CDR2 is FNYEAQ. The V and J ends lost 2 bases and 8 bases respectively, with 3 bases between them. Written as DNA, the CDR3 is TGTGCCAGCAGCTTAAGTGGGGAGCTGTTTTTT. Its protein product is CASSLSGELFF.

The genes are TRBV5-4 and TRBJ2-3, with a weak D call TRBD2 (6 bases). Trimming pared 1 base from V and 0 bases from J, leaving 12 bases between. CDR1 and CDR2 from the germline V gene are SGHNT and YYREEE (reference sequence). The CDR3 is 16 residues long. CDR3 sequence: CASSLWRDTSTDTQYF. In nucleotides, the CDR3 is TGTGCCAGCAGCTTGTGGCGGGATACTAGCACAGATACGCAGTATTTT.

The genes are TRBV4-3 and TRBJ2-7; a weak D match, TRBD2 (6 bases). CDR1 is LGHNA and CDR2 is YSLEER in the germline V gene. This CDR3 is 14 amino acids long. V lost 3 bases and J lost 6, with 15 bases in between. DNA for the CDR3: TGCGCCAGCAGCCAGGTTGGACTATCGTCCGAGCAGTACTTC. Encoded protein: CASSQVGLSSEQYF.

The chain uses TRBV19 and TRBJ2-1; perhaps TRBD2 as D (6 bases). V lost 4 bases and J 3 bases, leaving 7 bases between the germline ends. Germline values: CDR1 LNHDA, CDR2 SQIVND (reference sequence). The CDR3 has 13 residues. The CDR3 DNA follows: TGTGCCAGTAGTAGGGGACTCTACAATGAGCAGTTCTTC. Translation gives CASSRGLYNEQFF.

This chain uses TRBV11-2 with TRBJ1-2, with 10 bases identical to TRBD1. Trimming at V came to 0 bases and at J to 8 bases, leaving 12 bases not matched to a gene. Germline V gene sequence: CDR1 SGHAT, CDR2 FQNNGV. This CDR3 contains 17 residues. The CDR3 spells CASSLETEGDRGFGYTF. In nucleotides, the CDR3 is TGTGCCAGCAGCTTAGAAACTGAGGGGGACAGGGGATTCGGCTACACCTTC.

The chain recombines TRBV6-5 with TRBJ2-1; 7 bases fit TRBD2. This CDR3 contains 14 residues. The V gene end was trimmed by 6 bases and the J gene end by 4 bases; junction bases not matched to a gene: 6. The germline V gene encodes CDR1 MNHEY and CDR2 SVGAGI. Here the CDR3 reads CASSQAGLYNEQFF. The CDR3 DNA follows: TGTGCCAGCAGCCAAGCGGGGTTGTACAATGAGCAGTTCTTC.

The V call is TRBV27, the J call TRBJ2-7; 10 nucleotides align to TRBD2. The V gene end was trimmed by 5 bases and the J gene end by 1 base; junction bases not matched to a gene: 5. Germline V gives CDR1 MNHEY, CDR2 SMNVEV (reference sequence). This CDR3 comprises 15 residues. This CDR3 reads CASSPRSGRSYEQYF. The CDR3, as DNA: TGTGCCAGCAGTCCCCGTAGCGGGAGGTCCTACGAGCAGTACTTC.

This chain connects TRBV18 to TRBJ2-3; 14 nucleotides line up with TRBD2. From germline, CDR1 is KGHSH and CDR2 LQKENI. This CDR3 spans 18 amino acids. J gave up 1 base and V 3 bases, and 6 bases lay outside the gene matches. The DNA for the CDR3 is TGTGCCAGCTCACCTAGACTAGCGGGAGGGTTCGGCACAGATACGCAGTATTTT. Translating it yields CASSPRLAGGFGTDTQYF.

This chain connects TRBV2 to TRBJ2-7; TRBD1 aligns across 9 bases. The CDR3 runs to 15 residues. Germline V gives CDR1 SNHLY, CDR2 FYNNEI. V lost 6 bases to trimming and J lost 5 bases; unmatched junction nucleotides: 11. The CDR3 loop is CASRGRDRVFNEQYF. The CDR3 region has the DNA TGTGCCAGCAGAGGCCGGGACAGGGTTTTTAACGAGCAGTACTTC.

The CDR3 DNA is TGCAGCGTTGAAGTCCAGGACCTTGGAAACACCATATATTTT. It translates to CSVEVQDLGNTIYF. The rearrangement links TRBV29-1 to TRBJ1-3; no clear D gene. Germline V gene lookup returns CDR1 SQVTM and CDR2 ANQGSEA. The CDR3 spans 14 residues. Deletions cut 1 base from V and 3 bases from J, with 10 bases between.

This chain joins TRBV7-3 and TRBJ2-5; 11 positions match TRBD1. Germline V CDR1 and CDR2: SGHTA, FQGTGA. V dropped 5 bases and J dropped 2; count of bases not matched to a gene: 7. The CDR3 is 16 residues long. For the CDR3, the DNA is TGTGCCAGCAGCCAGACCAGGGACAGGGGGCAAGAGACCCAGTACTTC. Translation gives CASSQTRDRGQETQYF.

CDR3 sequence reads: CAISESDDSQPQHF. The CDR3 nucleotides are TGTGCCATCAGTGAGTCGGATGACAGTCAGCCCCAGCATTTT. The genes are TRBV10-3 and TRBJ1-5, with a weak D call TRBD1 (5 bases). The V gene's germline CDR1 is ENHRY and CDR2 SYGVKD. The CDR3 length is 14 residues. Trimming removed 0 bases at V and 6 bases at J, with 9 bases between.

This clone was seen a single time. This chain connects TRBV14 to TRBJ1-2, with 7 bases that match TRBD1. The V gene end was trimmed by 4 bases and the J gene end by 4 bases; junction bases not matched to a gene: 6. CDR1 and CDR2 from the germline V gene are SGHDN and FVKESK. This CDR3 region has 14 residues. CDR3 protein: CASSPRQGSYGYTF. The CDR3 DNA follows: TGTGCCAGCAGCCCCCGACAGGGAAGCTATGGCTACACCTTC.

The CDR3 here is CASSLGWGQGDYEQYF. In DNA, the CDR3 is TGTGCCAGCAGCTTAGGGTGGGGACAGGGAGACTACGAGCAGTACTTC. This chain uses TRBV7-9 with TRBJ2-7; TRBD1 matches at 9 bases. V lost 1 base, J lost 3 bases, and 7 bases stayed unmatched. Germline lookup yields CDR1 SEHNR and CDR2 FQNEAQ (reference sequence). This CDR3 is 16 amino acids long.

Worth noting for this clone: A read error is likely, as this CDR3 ends without the conserved phenylalanine or tryptophan. The DNA is omitted, as the CDR3 cannot be located on it reliably, and the CDR3 follows TCRdb's listing. V gene TRBV28 combines with J gene TRBJ2-7; TRBD2 is the table's D call, not checked against the DNA. Germline values: CDR1 MDHEN, CDR2 SYDVKM. The CDR3 is 12 amino acids long, termini counted. The CDR3 is CASARTSGPVMM.

This chain connects TRBV2 to TRBJ2-7; D may be TRBD1 (6 bases). Germline lookup yields CDR1 SNHLY and CDR2 FYNNEI. The CDR3 runs to 14 residues. V dropped 7 bases and J dropped 0 bases, with 13 bases sitting between them. The CDR3 DNA reads as TGTGCCAGCACGGGTGACAGGAGCTCCTACGAGCAGTACTTC. The encoded protein is CASTGDRSSYEQYF.

The chain links TRBV5-1 to TRBJ2-2; a possible D gene is TRBD2 (6 bases). CDR3 length: 16 amino acids. The germline V gene encodes CDR1 SGHRS and CDR2 YFSETQ. Between the trimmed V and J ends, which lost 6 bases and 1 base, there was a span of 16 bases. The CDR3 sequence is CASKPLAERNTGELFF. CDR3 DNA: TGCGCCAGCAAACCGTTAGCGGAGAGGAACACCGGGGAGCTGTTTTTT.

The chain has TRBV7-9 and TRBJ1-1; TRBD1 is a possible D gene (5 bases). Germline V gene sequence: CDR1 SEHNR, CDR2 FQNEAQ (reference sequence). V was trimmed by 7 bases and J by 3 bases, leaving 18 bases between them. CDR3 length: 15 amino acids. CDR3 in DNA: TGTGCCAGCACTCTCATGGGGTCGGGGGACACTGAAGCTTTCTTT. Translating gives CASTLMGSGDTEAFF.